The rows below give T cell receptor beta chains drawn from one sample of a study of graft-versus-host responses after intestinal transplantation. TCRdb's table, derived via immunoSEQ multiplex PCR, lists solely in-frame clones and lacks some. Among roughly 92,000 clones, 88% were seen once, and the ten largest hold about 0.27%. Antigens for these TCRs are unknown. The input for sequencing was unstimulated CD4+ T cells sorted from spleen or lymph node cells, taken before transplant. The receptors stem from a human donor who was the organ donor for an intestinal transplant. Both conserved end residues are part of each CDR3. The D gene is left open where the match is weak. For some rows the clone size is stated as once, few or many, or as a class when expanded; others skip it.

V	J	D	size	DNA	CDR3
TRBV7-2	TRBJ2-7	-	-	TGTGCCAGCAGCCCTGACAGCCTAACCGAGCAGTACTTC	CASSPDSLTEQYF
TRBV7-3	TRBJ2-3	TRBD2	once	TGTGCCAGCAGCTCGGGACTAGCTACAGATACGCAGTATTTT	CASSSGLATDTQYF
TRBV30	TRBJ1-5	-	-	TGTGCCTGGAATGGGGGGGACAATCAGCCCCAGCATTTT	CAWNGGDNQPQHF
TRBV9	TRBJ2-2	TRBD2	-	TGTGCCAGCAGCGTAGAGCGGGAGGTGGGCGGGGAGCTGTTTTTT	CASSVEREVGGELFF
TRBV6-4	TRBJ1-2	TRBD1	-	TGTGCCAGCAGCGCGGACAGGGCAGCCTATGGCTACACCTTC	CASSADRAAYGYTF
TRBV4-3	TRBJ2-7	TRBD2	few	TGCGCCAGCAGCCAAGATCCCGCTAGCGGGAGACGGGACGAGCAGTACTTC	CASSQDPASGRRDEQYF
TRBV7-3	TRBJ2-3	-	-	TGTGCCAGCAGCTTACTAGCGAGTACTAGCACAGATACGCAGTATTTT	CASSLLASTSTDTQYF
TRBV27	TRBJ2-1	TRBD2	-	TGTGCCAGCAGTACACTTACTAGCGGGAGGGCCTATGAGCAGTTCTTC	CASSTLTSGRAYEQFF
TRBV11-2	TRBJ2-2	TRBD1	once	TGTGCCAGCAGCTTAGTCTCCACCGGGACAGGCACCGGGGAGCTGTTTTTT	CASSLVSTGTGTGELFF
TRBV4-2	TRBJ2-1	-	-	TGTGCCAGCAGCGTCCGGAGATACAATGAGCAGTTCTTC	CASSVRRYNEQFF